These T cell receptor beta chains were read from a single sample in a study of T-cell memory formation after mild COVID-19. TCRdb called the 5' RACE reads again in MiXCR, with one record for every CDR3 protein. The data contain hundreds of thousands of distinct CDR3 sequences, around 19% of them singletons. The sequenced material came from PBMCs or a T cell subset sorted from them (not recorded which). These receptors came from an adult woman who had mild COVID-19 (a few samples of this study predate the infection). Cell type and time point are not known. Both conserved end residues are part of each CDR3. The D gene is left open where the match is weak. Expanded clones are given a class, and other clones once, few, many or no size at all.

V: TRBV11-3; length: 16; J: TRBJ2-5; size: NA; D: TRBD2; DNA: TGTGCCAGCAGCTTCCCGGGACTAGAGGTCCAAGAGACCCAGTACTTC; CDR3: CASSFPGLEVQETQYF
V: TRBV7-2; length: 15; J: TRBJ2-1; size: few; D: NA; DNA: TGTGCCAGCAGCTCACTGGGGGTCTCGTACAATGAGCAGTTCTTC; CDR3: CASSSLGVSYNEQFF
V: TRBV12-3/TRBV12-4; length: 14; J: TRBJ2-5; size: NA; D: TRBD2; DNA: TGTGCCAGCAGCCGTAGCGGGCCCCACCGGACCCAGTACTTC; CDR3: CASSRSGPHRTQYF
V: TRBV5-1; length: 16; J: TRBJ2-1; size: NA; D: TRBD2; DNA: TGCGCCAGCAGCTTGACTGCGGGAGGGCCGGGGAATGAGCAGTTCTTC; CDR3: CASSLTAGGPGNEQFF
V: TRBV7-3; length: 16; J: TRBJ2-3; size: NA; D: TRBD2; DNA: TGTGCCAGCAGCTCGCCGACTAGCGGGACGGGAGATACGCAGTATTTT; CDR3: CASSSPTSGTGDTQYF
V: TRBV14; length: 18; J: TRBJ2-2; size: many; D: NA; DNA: TGTGCCAGCAGCCTCCCAAGGGGAGCGGCTCTGAACACCGGGGAGCTGTTTTTT; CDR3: CASSLPRGAALNTGELFF
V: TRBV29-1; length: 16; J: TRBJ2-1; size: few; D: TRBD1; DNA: TGCAGCGTTGAGGGGGCCTTGGGACAGGGGGCTAATGAGCAGTTCTTC; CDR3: CSVEGALGQGANEQFF
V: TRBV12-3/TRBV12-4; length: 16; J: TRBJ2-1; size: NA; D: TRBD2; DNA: TGTGCCAGCAGCGGAGGACTAGCGGGACGATACAATGAGCAGTTCTTC; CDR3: CASSGGLAGRYNEQFF
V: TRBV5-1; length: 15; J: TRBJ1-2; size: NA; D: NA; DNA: TGCGCCAGCAGCTTGAGGGAGGGTTCCGGTTCTGGCTACACCTTC; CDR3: CASSLREGSGSGYTF
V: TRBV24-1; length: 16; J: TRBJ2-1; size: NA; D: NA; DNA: TGTGCCACCTACGTGATGGCAGGGAGCTCCTACAATGAGCAGTTCTTC; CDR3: CATYVMAGSSYNEQFF
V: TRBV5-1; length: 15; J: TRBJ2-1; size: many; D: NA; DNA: TGCGCCAGCAGCATACAGGGAGGGGGCAACAATGAGCAGTTCTTC; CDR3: CASSIQGGGNNEQFF
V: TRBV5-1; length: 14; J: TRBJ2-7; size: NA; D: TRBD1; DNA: TGCGCCAGCAGCTTGGGGGACAGTGCTTCAAGGCAGTACTTC; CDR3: CASSLGDSASRQYF
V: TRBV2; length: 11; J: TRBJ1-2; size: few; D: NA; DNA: TGTGCCAGCATTAGCAGTGATGGCTACACCTTC; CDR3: CASISSDGYTF
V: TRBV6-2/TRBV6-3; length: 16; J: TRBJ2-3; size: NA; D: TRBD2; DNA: TGTGCCAGCAGTTACTCGACCGGCGGGAGAGCATATACGCAGTATTTT; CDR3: CASSYSTGGRAYTQYF
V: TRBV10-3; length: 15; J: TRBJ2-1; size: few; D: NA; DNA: TGTGCCATCAAGGGAACAGGAAGCTCCTACAATGAGCAGTTCTTC; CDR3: CAIKGTGSSYNEQFF
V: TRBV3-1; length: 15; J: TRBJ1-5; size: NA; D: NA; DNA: TGTGCCAGCAGCCAAGAAGGCAGCCCCAATCAGCCCCAGCATTTT; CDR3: CASSQEGSPNQPQHF
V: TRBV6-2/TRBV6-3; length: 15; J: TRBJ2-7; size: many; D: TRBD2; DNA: TGTGCCAGCAGTGATCTAGCGGGAGGAGTCTACGAGCAGTACTTC; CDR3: CASSDLAGGVYEQYF
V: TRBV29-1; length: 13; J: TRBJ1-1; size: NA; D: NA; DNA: TGCAGCGTTGAAACCACGGTCGGTACTGAAGCTTTCTTT; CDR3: CSVETTVGTEAFF
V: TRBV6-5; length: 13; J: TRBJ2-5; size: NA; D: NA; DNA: TGTGCCAGCAGTGACCTCCTCCAAGAGACCCAGTACTTC; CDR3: CASSDLLQETQYF
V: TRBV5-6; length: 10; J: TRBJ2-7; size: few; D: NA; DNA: TGTGCCAGCGGGTTCGACGAGCAGTACTTC; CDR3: CASGFDEQYF
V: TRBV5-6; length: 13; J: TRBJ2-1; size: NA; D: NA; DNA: TGTGCCAGCAGCTTGGGGACTTTCAATGAGCAGTTCTTC; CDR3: CASSLGTFNEQFF
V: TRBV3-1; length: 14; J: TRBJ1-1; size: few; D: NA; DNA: TGTGCCAGCAGCCGGGTGGGGTGGAACACTGAAGCTTTCTTT; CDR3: CASSRVGWNTEAFF
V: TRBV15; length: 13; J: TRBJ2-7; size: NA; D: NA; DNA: TGTGCCACCAGCAGAGATGTCGGGTACGAGCAGTACTTC; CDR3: CATSRDVGYEQYF
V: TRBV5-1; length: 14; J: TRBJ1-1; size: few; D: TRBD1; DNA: TGCGCCAGCAGCATCCGGGACAGGGGCCTTGAAGCTTTCTTT; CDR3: CASSIRDRGLEAFF
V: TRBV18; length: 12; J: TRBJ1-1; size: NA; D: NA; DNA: TGTGCCAGCTCACCACCGCTAGGAGAAGCTTTCTTT; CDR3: CASSPPLGEAFF
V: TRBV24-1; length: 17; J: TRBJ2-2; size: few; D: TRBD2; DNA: TGTGCCACCAGTGACCGGGGACTAGCGGGTCTAACCGGGGAGCTGTTTTTT; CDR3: CATSDRGLAGLTGELFF
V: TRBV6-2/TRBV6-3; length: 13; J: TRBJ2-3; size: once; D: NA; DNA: TGTGCCAGCCAGGGGCTAAACACAGATACGCAGTATTTT; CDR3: CASQGLNTDTQYF
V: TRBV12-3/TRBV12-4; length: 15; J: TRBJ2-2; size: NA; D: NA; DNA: TGTGCCAGCAGTTATTCGCCAGGGGCATCCGGGGAGCTGTTTTTT; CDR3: CASSYSPGASGELFF
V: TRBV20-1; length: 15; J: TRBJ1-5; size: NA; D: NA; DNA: TGCAGTGCTAGAGAGACAAGCAAAATCAATCAGCCCCAGCATTTT; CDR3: CSARETSKINQPQHF
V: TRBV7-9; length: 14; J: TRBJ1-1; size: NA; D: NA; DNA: TGTGCCAGCAGCTTACCCGGGATTAACACTGAAGCTTTCTTT; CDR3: CASSLPGINTEAFF
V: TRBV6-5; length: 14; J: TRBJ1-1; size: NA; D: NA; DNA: TGTGCCAGCACCCTTAGGGGGTCCAGCCAAGAAGCTTTCTTT; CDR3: CASTLRGSSQEAFF
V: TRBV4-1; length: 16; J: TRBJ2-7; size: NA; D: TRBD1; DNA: TGCGCCAGCAGCCAAGGTATGGCCAGGGGGAGCTACGAGCAGTACTTC; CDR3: CASSQGMARGSYEQYF
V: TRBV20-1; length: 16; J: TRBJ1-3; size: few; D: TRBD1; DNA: TGCAGTGCAAAAACCGACAGGGGGAAAGCTGGAAACACCATATATTTT; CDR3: CSAKTDRGKAGNTIYF
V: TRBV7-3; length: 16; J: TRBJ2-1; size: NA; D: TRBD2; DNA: TGTGCCAGCAGCCAAGGTGGCGGGAGGCTCGACAATGAGCAGTTCTTC; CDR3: CASSQGGGRLDNEQFF
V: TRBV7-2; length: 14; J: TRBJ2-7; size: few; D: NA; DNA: TGTGCCAGCAGCTTAGGGAGGCAGCTTTACGAGCAGTACTTC; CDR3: CASSLGRQLYEQYF
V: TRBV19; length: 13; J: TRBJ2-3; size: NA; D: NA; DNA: TGTGCCAGTAGTATAGGTCCGGGTAAGACGCAGTATTTT; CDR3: CASSIGPGKTQYF
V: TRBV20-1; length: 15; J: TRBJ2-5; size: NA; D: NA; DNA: TGCAGTGCTAGTGCCCCCGGGGACCAGAAAGAGACCCAGTACTTC; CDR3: CSASAPGDQKETQYF
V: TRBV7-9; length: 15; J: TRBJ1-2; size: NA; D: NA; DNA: TGTGCCAGCAGCTTAGTGGCGGGAAGTAACTATGGCTACACCTTC; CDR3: CASSLVAGSNYGYTF
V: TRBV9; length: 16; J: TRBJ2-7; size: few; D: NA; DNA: TGTGCCAGCAGCGCCGAAGAGGGACGTTTCGGGTACGAGCAGTACTTC; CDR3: CASSAEEGRFGYEQYF
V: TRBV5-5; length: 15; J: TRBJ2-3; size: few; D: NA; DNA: TGTGCCAGCAGCTTCTTGGGGTTATCCACAGATACGCAGTATTTT; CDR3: CASSFLGLSTDTQYF
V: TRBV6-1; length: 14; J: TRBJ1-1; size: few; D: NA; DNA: TGTGCCAGCAGTGCCTTTAGGACCCGGCCCGAAGCTTTCTTT; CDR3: CASSAFRTRPEAFF
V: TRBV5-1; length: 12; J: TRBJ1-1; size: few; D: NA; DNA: TGCGCCAGCAGCTCGGGGACCCTGGGGGCTTTCTTT; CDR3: CASSSGTLGAFF
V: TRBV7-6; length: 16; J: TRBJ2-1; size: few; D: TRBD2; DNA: TGTGCCAGCAGCTTAGCGGGAGGGCCAGGGTTCAATGAGCAGTTCTTC; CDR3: CASSLAGGPGFNEQFF
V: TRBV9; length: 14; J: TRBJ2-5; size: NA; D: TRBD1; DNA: TGTGCCAGCAGCGCGACAGGGGGACAAGAGACCCAGTACTTC; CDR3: CASSATGGQETQYF
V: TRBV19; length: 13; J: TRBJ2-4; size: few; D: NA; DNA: TGTGCCAGTAGTATAGGGGGGAGGAACATTCAGTACTTC; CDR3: CASSIGGRNIQYF
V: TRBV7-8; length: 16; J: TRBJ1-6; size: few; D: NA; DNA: TGTGCCAGCAGCACAACCGGGACCGAAAAAAATTCACCCCTCCACTTT; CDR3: CASSTTGTEKNSPLHF
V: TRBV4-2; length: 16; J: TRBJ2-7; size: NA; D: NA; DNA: TGTGCCAGCAGCCAATGGTGGAGTGGGTCCAAGGGCGAGCAGTACTTC; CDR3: CASSQWWSGSKGEQYF
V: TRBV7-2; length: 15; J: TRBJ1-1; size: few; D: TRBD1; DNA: TGTGCCAGCAGCTGGGGGGACAGAATGAACACTGAAGCTTTCTTT; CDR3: CASSWGDRMNTEAFF
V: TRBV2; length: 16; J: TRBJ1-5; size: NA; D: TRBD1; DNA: TGTGCCAGCACCTCATCGGACAGGGCGGACAATCAGCCCCAGCATTTT; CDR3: CASTSSDRADNQPQHF
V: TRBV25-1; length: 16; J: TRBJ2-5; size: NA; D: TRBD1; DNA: TGTGCCAGCAGCCTTACGGACAGGGGGCACCAAGAGACCCAGTACTTC; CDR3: CASSLTDRGHQETQYF
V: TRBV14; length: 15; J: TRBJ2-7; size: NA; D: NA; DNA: TGTGCCAGCAGTCGCCCTATCGGGGGCCGCTACGAGCAGTACTTC; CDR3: CASSRPIGGRYEQYF
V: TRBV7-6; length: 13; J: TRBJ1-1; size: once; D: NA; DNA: TGTGCCAGCAGCTTAGACAGACCGAGTGAAGCTTTCTTT; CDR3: CASSLDRPSEAFF
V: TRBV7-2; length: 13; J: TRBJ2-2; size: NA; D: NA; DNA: TGTGCCAGCAGCCCCACGGTAACCGGGGAGCTGTTTTTT; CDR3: CASSPTVTGELFF
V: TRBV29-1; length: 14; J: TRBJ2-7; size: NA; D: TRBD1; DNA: TGCAGCGTTGGCCCCCGGGACAGGGGCTACGAGCAGTACTTC; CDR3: CSVGPRDRGYEQYF
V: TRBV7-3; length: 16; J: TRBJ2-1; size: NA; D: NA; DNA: TGTGCCAGCAGCCCACAGGCTTATCGACCCTACAATGAGCAGTTCTTC; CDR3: CASSPQAYRPYNEQFF
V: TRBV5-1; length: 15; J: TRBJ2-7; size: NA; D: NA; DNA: TGCGCCAGCAGCTGGGAAACCGGGACCCCCTACGAGCAGTACTTC; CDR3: CASSWETGTPYEQYF
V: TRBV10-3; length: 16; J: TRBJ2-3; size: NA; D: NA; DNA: TGTGCCATCAGTGAGTCAAGTGGGGGGCGCACAGATACGCAGTATTTT; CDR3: CAISESSGGRTDTQYF
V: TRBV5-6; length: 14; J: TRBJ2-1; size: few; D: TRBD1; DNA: TGTGCCAGCAGCCGACAGGGGCTTTACAATGAGCAGTTCTTC; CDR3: CASSRQGLYNEQFF